This T cell receptor beta chain was observed in a study of blood T cells in healthy people across ages. Study-wide results and caveats: Per-million-T-cell TCR beta diversity fell roughly linearly with age. The study lacked donor CMV status, which possibly confounded expanded clonotype changes.

Then a second PCR, running roughly 6 to 12 cycles, was carried out with a sample-barcoded 5' primer and a J-beta primer mix. A tag from a template-switch adaptor with 12 random nucleotides marked each cDNA molecule. MiXCR, run by TCRdb on the 5' RACE reads, gives a single entry per CDR3 protein. The data contain over 1,300,000 distinct CDR3 sequences, roughly 59% of them singletons. Of note for this clonotype: The antigen remains undetermined.

Material for sequencing was blood. The TCR sequence derives from a man aged 18 to 29 in good health.

DNA for the CDR3: TGCAGCGTTGTTTGGCTAGCGGTCCCTATAAATGAGCAGTTCTTC. Translated, it gives CSVVWLAVPINEQFF. The rearrangement joins TRBV29-1 to TRBJ2-1; 7 bases agree with TRBD2. There are 15 residues in the CDR3. From germline, CDR1 is SQVTM and CDR2 ANQGSEA. The V segment lost 4 bases and the J segment 7 bases; nucleotides outside the gene matches: 13.